One sample yielded the 31 T cell receptor beta chains listed below, sequenced in a study of T cell responses to AZD1222 COVID-19 vaccine. Libraries were prepared by immunoSEQ multiplex PCR; TCRdb keeps only in-frame clonotypes and omits some of them. The sample holds about 94,000 clones, around 87% seen once. This specimen consisted of peripheral blood, obtained 28 days after the second AZD1222 dose. These receptors were taken from an adult who received the AZD1222 COVID-19 vaccine.

The V gene is TRBV9, the J gene TRBJ2-4; the D gene is possibly TRBD1 (6 bases). V lost 3 bases and J lost 0, with 10 bases in between. Germline-derived CDR1 and CDR2 are SGDLS and YYNGEE. This CDR3 is built from 15 residues. The CDR3 region has the DNA TGTGCCAGCAGCGACCCCAGGGGAGCCAAAAACATTCAGTACTTC. Amino acid sequence: CASSDPRGAKNIQYF. Drawing the rest from reference TRBV9 and TRBJ2-4, the complete variable domain is DSGVTQTPKHLITATGQRVTLRCSPRSGDLSVYWYQQSLDQGLQFLIQYYNGEERAKGNILERFSAQQFPDLHSELNLSSLELGDSALYFCASSDPRGAKNIQYFGAGTRLSVL.

V and J are TRBV7-2 and TRBJ1-5; D not certain. Germline V lookup: CDR1 SGHTA, CDR2 FQGNSA. There are 14 residues in the CDR3. Trimming removed 5 bases from V and 7 bases from J, with 15 bases in between. In DNA form, the CDR3 reads TGTGCCAGCAGCCGGGTCCCTAAGGAGCAGCCCCAGCATTTT. Translated: CASSRVPKEQPQHF.

The chain links TRBV9 to TRBJ2-5, with 8 nucleotides matching TRBD2. The length of the CDR3 is 15 residues. V lost 3 bases, J lost 1 base, and 5 bases stayed unmatched. In germline, CDR1 is SGDLS, CDR2 YYNGEE. The CDR3 region is CASSAMGTSQETQYF. The CDR3 coding sequence is TGTGCCAGCAGCGCAATGGGGACTAGCCAAGAGACCCAGTACTTC.

This rearrangement joins TRBV18 to TRBJ1-3; D is ambiguous. Trimming cost V 3 bases and J 0 bases, with 12 bases left between them. This CDR3 has 16 residues. Germline loops: CDR1 KGHSH, CDR2 LQKENI. The CDR3 here is CASSPPGPSSGNTIYF. CDR3 DNA: TGTGCCAGCTCACCTCCGGGTCCGAGCTCTGGAAACACCATATATTTT.

The chain carries TRBV28 and TRBJ1-3; D ambiguous. Trimming left V 7 bases short and J 0 bases short, with 13 bases between. The CDR3 sequence is 15 residues long. Per the germline V gene, CDR1 is MDHEN and CDR2 is SYDVKM. The CDR3, as DNA: TGTGCCAGCACCCCCGGAGGGCGCTCTGGAAACACCATATATTTT. Translated, it gives CASTPGGRSGNTIYF.

The rearrangement uses TRBV15 and TRBJ2-3, with TRBD2 as a possible D gene (5 bases). Germline lookup yields CDR1 LNHNV and CDR2 YYDKDF (reference sequence). This CDR3 has 19 amino acids. V gave up 3 bases and J gave up 1 base, with 23 bases separating them. The CDR3 nucleotides read TGTGCCACCAGCAGGGGTCTTAGGGAGCTTACGGATGGCACAGATACGCAGTATTTT. This translates into CATSRGLRELTDGTDTQYF.

The rearrangement joins TRBV27 to TRBJ1-5; D not resolved. Between the trimmed V and J ends, which lost 6 bases and 6 bases, there was a span of 12 bases. This CDR3 comprises 13 residues. Germline V lookup: CDR1 MNHEY, CDR2 SMNVEV (reference sequence). The CDR3 DNA reads as TGTGCCAGCAGAACTGGAGGCGGTCAGCCCCAGCATTTT. The encoded protein is CASRTGGGQPQHF.

The V call is TRBV5-6, the J call TRBJ2-3; 15 nucleotides align to TRBD2. Per the germline V gene, CDR1 is SGHDT and CDR2 is YYEEEE. This CDR3 region has 15 residues. V was pared by 4 bases and J by 7 bases, with 4 bases of the junction left unmatched. This chain's CDR3 is CASSGLAGGLNTQYF. CDR3 nucleotides: TGTGCCAGCAGCGGACTAGCGGGAGGGCTAAATACGCAGTATTTT.

The J gene is TRBJ2-3, the V gene TRBV29-1; 13 bases match TRBD2. Germline V gene lookup returns CDR1 SQVTM and CDR2 ANQGSEA. This CDR3 region has 19 residues. V trimming: 6 bases; J trimming: 5 bases; junction bases outside the gene matches: 20. CDR3 in DNA: TGCAGCGTGGGGGGACTAGCGGGATACCTATCATCCGGGGAAGATACGCAGTATTTT. Encoded protein: CSVGGLAGYLSSGEDTQYF.

The V and J genes are TRBV5-1 and TRBJ1-2, with 7 bases fitting TRBD1. J lost 6 bases, V lost 4 bases, and 9 bases had no gene match. This CDR3 contains 14 residues. Germline-derived CDR1 and CDR2 are SGHRS and YFSETQ. The CDR3 bases are TGCGCCAGCAGCCTTGACAGGGTAGGGGATGGCTACACCTTC. It translates to CASSLDRVGDGYTF.

The chain combines TRBV30 with TRBJ2-1; 14 nucleotides line up with TRBD2. The CDR3 is made up of 16 amino acids. Unmatched junction bases numbered 12, after V lost 5 bases and J lost 9 bases. Looked up from germline, CDR1 is GTSNPN and CDR2 is SVGIG (reference sequence). DNA for the CDR3: TGTGCCTGGGAACCCGAGGGACTAGCGGGAGTTTTTGAGCAGTTCTTC. Its translation: CAWEPEGLAGVFEQFF.

The CDR3 DNA is TGTGCCAGCAGCTTGGAGCAGGGGATTGCTGGAAACACCATATATTTT. Translation: CASSLEQGIAGNTIYF. The chain couples TRBV5-4 to TRBJ1-3, with D perhaps matching TRBD1 (6 bases). The CDR3 extends over 16 amino acids. Germline V gene sequence: CDR1 SGHNT, CDR2 YYREEE (reference sequence). Trimming stripped 0 bases from V and 2 bases from J, with 12 bases between.

This clone was recorded only once. The chain recombines TRBV5-4 with TRBJ1-5; D call uncertain. This CDR3 region has 13 residues. Trimming took 1 base from V and 11 from J, leaving 13 bases between them. Germline-derived CDR1 and CDR2 are SGHNT and YYREEE (reference sequence). The CDR3, as DNA: TGTGCCAGCAGCTTGCACGGGGAGGATTCCCAGCATTTT. Its protein product is CASSLHGEDSQHF.

The genes are TRBV2 and TRBJ2-1; possibly TRBD2 for D (6 bases). CDR3 size: 14 residues. The germline V gene has CDR1 SNHLY and CDR2 FYNNEI. The ends were cut back, 10 bases at V and 4 bases at J, with 17 bases in the middle. The CDR3 reads CATWPGRNYNEQFF. The CDR3 DNA follows: TGTGCCACCTGGCCCGGGAGAAATTACAATGAGCAGTTCTTC.

V and J are TRBV7-2 and TRBJ1-2, with TRBD1 identical over 9 bases. J lost 8 bases, V lost 5 bases, and 15 bases had no gene match. Germline V lookup: CDR1 SGHTA, CDR2 FQGNSA. CDR3 length equals 16 residues. The DNA of the CDR3 is TGTGCCAGCAGCCCCAATGGTAGACAGGGGGTCGAGGGCTACACCTTC. Amino acids: CASSPNGRQGVEGYTF.

This clone was counted once. The chain couples TRBV13 to TRBJ1-5; D is possibly TRBD1 (5 bases). The CDR3 extends over 13 amino acids. CDR1 PRHDT and CDR2 FYEKMQ come from the germline V gene (reference sequence). V was shortened by 1 base and J by 7 bases, with 8 bases between the two germline ends. The CDR3 DNA reads as TGTGCCAGCAGCTTAGCATCAGGGCAGCCCCAGCATTTT. As protein: CASSLASGQPQHF.

V usage is TRBV5-1 and J usage is TRBJ2-7; possibly TRBD1 for D (6 bases). Germline V gene sequence: CDR1 SGHRS, CDR2 YFSETQ. The CDR3 consists of 14 residues. Trimming took off 3 bases at V and 5 bases at J, with 15 bases between the two ends. DNA for the CDR3: TGCGCCAGCAGCTATCCAGGGGAATGGGACGAGCAGTACTTC. Encoded protein: CASSYPGEWDEQYF.

This chain joins TRBV7-9 and TRBJ2-5, with 10 bases that match TRBD1. This CDR3 is 14 amino acids long. Trimming took 5 bases from V and 5 from J; bases not matched to a gene: 5. Germline V gene data show CDR1 as SEHNR and CDR2 as FQNEAQ (reference sequence). The CDR3 DNA is TGTGCCAGCAGCACAGGGACAGGGGAGGAGACCCAGTACTTC. This translates into CASSTGTGEETQYF. Variable domain in full (rest from reference TRBV7-9 and TRBJ2-5): DTGVSQNPRHKITKRGQNVTFRCDPISEHNRLYWYRQTLGQGPEFLTYFQNEAQLEKSRLLSDRFSAERPKGSFSTLEIQRTEQGDSAMYLCASSTGTGEETQYFGPGTRLLVL.

The CDR3 nucleotides are TGTGCCAGCTCACCAGATTTGGTAGACCGGGCTAAAGGAGCCAAAAACATTCAGTACTTC. Protein sequence: CASSPDLVDRAKGAKNIQYF. The V and J genes are TRBV18 and TRBJ2-4; D gene uncertain. This CDR3 has 20 residues. V was cut by 2 bases and J by 0 bases, with 23 bases left in between. CDR1 KGHSH and CDR2 LQKENI come from the germline V gene. The full variable domain, its missing parts supplied by reference TRBV18 and TRBJ2-4, is NAGVMQNPRHLVRRRGQEARLRCSPMKGHSHVYWYRQLPEEGLKFMVYLQKENIIDESGMPKERFSAEFPKEGPSILRIQQVVRGDSAAYFCASSPDLVDRAKGAKNIQYFGAGTRLSVL.

V is TRBV9 and J is TRBJ2-5; a possible D gene is TRBD2 (6 bases). Germline CDR1 SGDLS, CDR2 YYNGEE. V was shortened by 3 bases and J by 5 bases, with 14 bases between the two germline ends. The CDR3 is made up of 14 amino acids. The CDR3 DNA reads TGTGCCAGCAGCGACCTTAGGGGAGGCGAGACCCAGTACTTC. This encodes CASSDLRGGETQYF.

The J gene is TRBJ1-1, the V gene TRBV6-5; D is undetermined. The CDR3 has 12 residues. Germline-derived CDR1 and CDR2 are MNHEY and SVGAGI. Between the trimmed V and J ends, which lost 4 bases and 3 bases, there was a span of 6 bases. CDR3 region: CASSSGYTEAFF. The CDR3 DNA sequence: TGTGCCAGCAGTTCGGGGTACACTGAAGCTTTCTTT.

This chain links TRBV7-8 with TRBJ1-6; 8 bases fit TRBD1. V lost 3 bases and J lost 5; bases outside the gene matches: 3. This CDR3 is built from 15 residues. Looked up from germline, CDR1 is SGHVS and CDR2 is FQNEAQ. The CDR3 is CASSFETGDNSPLHF. DNA for the CDR3: TGTGCCAGCAGCTTTGAGACAGGGGATAATTCACCCCTCCACTTT.

This clone was seen once. The chain employs TRBV19 and TRBJ1-2; D not resolved. This CDR3 has 13 residues. Germline values: CDR1 LNHDA, CDR2 SQIVND (reference sequence). V lost 5 bases to trimming and J lost 4 bases, with 11 bases between them. The CDR3 nucleotides are TGTGCCAGTAGTTTTACCCGGGGCTATGGCTACACCTTC. Its protein product is CASSFTRGYGYTF.

The count of this clone is one. The chain employs TRBV18 and TRBJ1-1, with unresolved D. V was shortened by 3 bases and J by 0 bases, with 14 bases between the two germline ends. CDR3 length equals 16 residues. CDR1 is KGHSH, CDR2 LQKENI, per germline. The CDR3 coding sequence is TGTGCCAGCTCACCCGGCGGGCGAGGGTTGAACACTGAAGCTTTCTTT. The encoded protein is CASSPGGRGLNTEAFF. Full variable domain (missing parts from reference TRBV18 and TRBJ1-1): NAGVMQNPRHLVRRRGQEARLRCSPMKGHSHVYWYRQLPEEGLKFMVYLQKENIIDESGMPKERFSAEFPKEGPSILRIQQVVRGDSAAYFCASSPGGRGLNTEAFFGQGTRLTVV.

This clone was seen a handful of times. The chain employs TRBV30 and TRBJ1-6; the match to TRBD1 covers 10 bases. This CDR3 comprises 15 residues. Trimming removed 4 bases from V and 4 bases from J; junction bases left unmatched: 4. CDR1 and CDR2 from the germline V gene are GTSNPN and SVGIG (reference sequence). In nucleotides, the CDR3 is TGTGCCTGGACCTCGGACAGGGGGTATAATTCACCCCTCCACTTT. It codes for CAWTSDRGYNSPLHF.

This clone was picked up one time. The rearrangement uses TRBV28 and TRBJ2-3; 11 bases match TRBD2. Germline CDR1 is MDHEN and CDR2 is SYDVKM. J lost 0 bases, V lost 3 bases, and 5 bases had no gene match. CDR3 size: 17 residues. CDR3 in amino acids: CASSFLRTSGSTDTQYF. The CDR3, as DNA: TGTGCCAGCAGTTTTCTTCGGACTAGCGGGAGCACAGATACGCAGTATTTT.

The chain combines TRBV7-2 with TRBJ1-6; D is perhaps TRBD1 (5 bases). Germline assignment: CDR1 SGHTA and CDR2 FQGNSA. The CDR3 is 15 amino acids. V lost 0 bases and J 9 bases, leaving 12 bases between the germline ends. The CDR3 region is CASSLAAGVGSPLHF. CDR3 nucleotide sequence: TGTGCCAGCAGCTTAGCCGCGGGGGTGGGTTCACCCCTCCACTTT.

This clone occurred once. The chain links TRBV19 to TRBJ2-7, with TRBD1 matching over 8 bases. CDR1 is LNHDA, CDR2 SQIVND, per germline (reference sequence). The trim removed 6 bases at V and 4 bases at J, leaving 5 bases unmatched. The CDR3 covers 13 residues. The CDR3 DNA sequence: TGTGCCAGTAGCAGGGGGCCCATATACGAGCAGTACTTC. Its translation: CASSRGPIYEQYF.

This clone was seen a handful of times. The DNA of the CDR3 is TGTGCCATCAGGCCCTCGGGGGCCGATGAGCAGTTCTTC. Translated, it gives CAIRPSGADEQFF. The genes are TRBV10-3 and TRBJ2-1; D is tentatively TRBD1 or TRBD2 (6 bases each). The CDR3 covers 13 residues. The germline gives CDR1 ENHRY, CDR2 SYGVKD. The V gene lost 6 bases and the J gene lost 8 bases, with 14 bases spanning the gap.

The chain combines TRBV4-1 with TRBJ2-5, with 9 bases lining up with TRBD1. This CDR3 has 14 amino acids. Trimming at V came to 7 bases and at J to 2 bases, leaving 5 bases not matched to a gene. Germline loops: CDR1 MGHRA, CDR2 YSYEKL. CDR3 coding DNA: TGCGCCAGCACCTTTGACAGGGGGCAAGAGACCCAGTACTTC. It is translated as CASTFDRGQETQYF.

The chain employs TRBV30 and TRBJ2-1; 12 positions agree with TRBD1. This CDR3 contains 15 residues. J lost 7 bases, V lost 4 bases, and 8 bases had no gene match. Germline V lookup: CDR1 GTSNPN, CDR2 SVGIG (reference sequence). The chain's CDR3 is CAWKTGTGGFNEQFF. The CDR3 DNA reads as TGTGCCTGGAAAACCGGGACAGGGGGCTTTAATGAGCAGTTCTTC.